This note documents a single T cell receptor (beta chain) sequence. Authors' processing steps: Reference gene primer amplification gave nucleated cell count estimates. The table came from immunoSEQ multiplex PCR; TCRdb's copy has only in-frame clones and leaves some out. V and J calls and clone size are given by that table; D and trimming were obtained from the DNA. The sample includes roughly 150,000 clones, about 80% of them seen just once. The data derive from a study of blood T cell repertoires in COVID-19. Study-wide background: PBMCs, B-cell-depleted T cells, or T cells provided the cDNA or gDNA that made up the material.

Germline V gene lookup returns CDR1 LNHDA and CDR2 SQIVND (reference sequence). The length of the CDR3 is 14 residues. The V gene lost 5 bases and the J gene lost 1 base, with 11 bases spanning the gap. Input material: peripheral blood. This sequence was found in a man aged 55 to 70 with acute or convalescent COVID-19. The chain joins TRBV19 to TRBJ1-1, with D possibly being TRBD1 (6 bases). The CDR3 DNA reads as TGTGCCAGTAGTCGTTACAGGGAGAACACTGAAGCTTTCTTT. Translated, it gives CASSRYRENTEAFF.